Below, 23 T cell receptor beta chains from the same sample are listed, as sequenced in a study of Graves' ophthalmopathy and Graves' hyperthyroidism. TCR beta CDR3 regions were amplified from RNA transcripts. HTBI primers primed a first-round RT-PCR, and a second-round multiplex PCR followed. TCRdb processed the multiplex PCR reads anew with MiXCR; each CDR3 protein has one entry. The sample includes some 750,000 distinct CDR3 sequences, 40% of them seen just once. The sequencing input was peripheral blood. The source of these receptors is an adult man with Graves' ophthalmopathy.

A word on this clonotype: Possible read error: a much larger clone is one base away. The chain couples TRBV19 to TRBJ1-2; 7 positions match TRBD1. The trim removed 10 bases at V and 5 bases at J, leaving 10 bases unmatched. The CDR3 loop spans 13 amino acids. Germline CDR1 and CDR2: LNHDA and SQIVND (reference sequence). The chain's CDR3 is CAIMEGARYGYTF. The CDR3 DNA reads TGTGCCATCATGGAGGGGGCGAGGTATGGCTACACCTTC.

The chain uses TRBV10-3 and TRBJ1-4; TRBD1 agrees at 7 bases. The CDR3 is 14 residues long. J gave up 7 bases and V 7 bases, and 9 bases lay outside the gene matches. CDR1 and CDR2 from the germline V gene are ENHRY and SYGVKD. CDR3 bases: TGTGCCATCAAGGAGGGACAGAGAGGTGAAAAACTGTTTTTT. Its translation: CAIKEGQRGEKLFF.

There are many counts of this clonotype. V usage is TRBV7-9 and J usage is TRBJ1-4, with D unclear. The ends were cut back, 6 bases at V and 5 bases at J, with 10 bases in the middle. This CDR3 has 13 amino acids. Looked up from germline, CDR1 is SEHNR and CDR2 is FQNEAQ (reference sequence). The CDR3 DNA follows: TGTGCCAGCAGGGGGATGTCCAATGAAAAACTGTTTTTT. Residues: CASRGMSNEKLFF. Complete variable domain (other parts from reference TRBV7-9 and TRBJ1-4): DTGVSQNPRHKITKRGQNVTFRCDPISEHNRLYWYRQTLGQGPEFLTYFQNEAQLEKSRLLSDRFSAERPKGSFSTLEIQRTEQGDSAMYLCASRGMSNEKLFFGSGTQLSVL.

Details on this clonotype: The junction and the germline gene differ at one end; a read error may be behind it. The chain combines TRBV10-3 with TRBJ2-2, with 8 bases matching TRBD1. This CDR3 has 16 amino acids. Looked up from germline, CDR1 is ENHRY and CDR2 is SYGVKD. The CDR3 sequence: CASSYSGTGNTGELFF. Here the CDR3 DNA reads TGTGCCAGCAGTTACTCAGGGACAGGGAACACCGGGGAGCTGTTTTTT.

The chain uses TRBV11-2 and TRBJ1-1; TRBD1 matches 9 bases. CDR3 length equals 14 residues. V trimming: 5 bases; J trimming: 6 bases; junction bases outside the gene matches: 7. The germline V gene encodes CDR1 SGHAT and CDR2 FQNNGV. The CDR3 spells CASSVTGGVAEAFF. Here the CDR3 DNA reads TGTGCCAGCAGCGTCACAGGGGGCGTAGCTGAAGCTTTCTTT. Full variable domain (remainder filled in from reference TRBV11-2 and TRBJ1-1): EAGVAQSPRYKIIEKRQSVAFWCNPISGHATLYWYQQILGQGPKLLIQFQNNGVVDDSQLPKDRFSAERLKGVDSTLKIQPAKLEDSAVYLCASSVTGGVAEAFFGQGTRLTVV.

This clonotype has only a few counts. The rearrangement joins TRBV9 to TRBJ1-2; tentative D call: TRBD1 (5 bases). Trimming pared 4 bases from V and 0 bases from J, leaving 13 bases between. The CDR3 is 15 amino acids. The germline V gene encodes CDR1 SGDLS and CDR2 YYNGEE. The CDR3 loop reads CASSPGRWTNYGYTF. DNA of the CDR3: TGTGCCAGCAGCCCGGGACGGTGGACTAACTATGGCTACACCTTC.

V and J are TRBV7-6 and TRBJ1-3; tentative D call: TRBD1 (5 bases). This CDR3 is built from 14 residues. Germline V gene sequence: CDR1 SGHVS, CDR2 FNYEAQ. The germline V and J ends were trimmed by 5 bases and 7 bases, with 15 bases remaining between them. CDR3 sequence: CASSPGSGGNTIYF. In nucleotides, the CDR3 is TGTGCCAGCAGCCCTGGTAGCGGGGGGAACACCATATATTTT.

Only a few counts were recorded for this clonotype. The CDR3 sequence: CASSHEYRSGTEAFF. CDR3 DNA: TGCGCCAGCAGCCATGAATACAGGTCGGGAACTGAAGCTTTCTTT. This sequence joins TRBV4-3 and TRBJ1-1; D possibly corresponds to TRBD1 (5 bases). V was clipped by 3 bases and J by 5 bases, with 16 bases between them. CDR3 length equals 15 residues. Germline V gene lookup returns CDR1 LGHNA and CDR2 YSLEER.

Worth noting for this clonotype: Just one base apart from a much larger clone, this may be a read error. This chain connects TRBV5-1 to TRBJ2-7; D uncertain. Germline values: CDR1 SGHRS, CDR2 YFSETQ. CDR3 length equals 13 residues. The CDR3 DNA sequence: TGCGCCAGCTGCTTGGCCTTTGGGTACGAGCAGTACTTC. This translates into CASCLAFGYEQYF.

This clonotype was recorded many times. The V call is TRBV7-9, the J call TRBJ1-5; the D is unclear. V was clipped by 3 bases and J by 3 bases, with 3 bases between them. The CDR3 has 12 residues. Germline V gene data show CDR1 as SEHNR and CDR2 as FQNEAQ (reference sequence). The CDR3 spells CASSFDNQPQHF. In DNA, the CDR3 is TGTGCCAGCAGCTTCGACAATCAGCCCCAGCATTTT.

V and J are TRBV7-9 and TRBJ1-1; D is uncertain. With 5 bases removed from V and 4 bases from J, the gap between germline ends came to 17 bases. CDR3 size: 15 residues. Germline CDR1 SEHNR, CDR2 FQNEAQ (reference sequence). CDR3 protein: CASSQDLEFRTEAFF. As DNA, the CDR3 is TGTGCCAGCAGCCAAGATCTGGAATTTCGCACTGAAGCTTTCTTT.

A remark on this clonotype: A much larger clone lies a single base off, so this may be a read error. The genes are TRBV7-9 and TRBJ1-1, with D unclear. Germline-derived CDR1 and CDR2 are SEHNR and FQNEAQ (reference sequence). Trimming pared 1 base from V and 7 bases from J, leaving 16 bases between. CDR3 length: 15 amino acids. The CDR3 protein is CASSLEVCYLVEAFF. The CDR3 DNA follows: TGTGCCAGCAGCTTAGAAGTCTGTTATCTCGTTGAAGCTTTCTTT.

This clonotype turned up a few times. V usage is TRBV11-2 and J usage is TRBJ2-7, with D possibly being TRBD1 (5 bases). V lost 4 bases and J lost 3, with 13 bases in between. CDR3 size: 14 residues. Germline V CDR1 and CDR2: SGHAT, FQNNGV. In DNA form, the CDR3 reads TGTGCCAGCAGCTCAATGGGAAGGGGCTACGAGCAGTACTTC. Translation: CASSSMGRGYEQYF. Complete variable domain (other parts from reference TRBV11-2 and TRBJ2-7): EAGVAQSPRYKIIEKRQSVAFWCNPISGHATLYWYQQILGQGPKLLIQFQNNGVVDDSQLPKDRFSAERLKGVDSTLKIQPAKLEDSAVYLCASSSMGRGYEQYFGPGTRLTVT.

This clonotype came up many times. This chain uses TRBV7-9 with TRBJ1-3, with D uncertain. This CDR3 has 14 amino acids. CDR1 is SEHNR and CDR2 is FQNEAQ in the germline V gene (reference sequence). V dropped 0 bases and J dropped 4 bases, with 7 bases sitting between them. CDR3 amino acids: CASSLASGGNTIYF. Written as DNA, the CDR3 is TGTGCCAGCAGCTTAGCGTCTGGCGGAAACACCATATATTTT.

Worth noting for this clonotype: With a much larger clone just one base away, this may be a read error. The CDR3 region has the DNA TGTGCCATCAGTGAGGTCAGGACAGGGCGAACCGGGGAGCTGTTTTTT. Amino acid sequence: CAISEVRTGRTGELFF. The chain uses TRBV10-3 and TRBJ2-2; 8 bases fit TRBD1. Losses at the gene ends were 2 bases for V and 5 bases for J; bases not matched to a gene: 7. CDR3 length: 16 amino acids. CDR1 is ENHRY, CDR2 SYGVKD, per germline.

This clonotype has only one observation. Sequence at one end of the junction differs from germline and may be a read error. The rearrangement uses TRBV2 and TRBJ1-4, with D maybe TRBD1 (5 bases). Germline lookup yields CDR1 SNHLY and CDR2 FYNNEI. The length of the CDR3 is 14 residues. The CDR3 loop reads CASSRDRSNEILFF. Written as DNA, the CDR3 is TGTGCCAGCAGTAGAGACAGATCTAATGAAATACTGTTTTTT.

Note on this clonotype: This sequence may be a read error, since a much larger clone differs from it by one base. The CDR3 region is CATSRDLKGAGGTQYF. In DNA form, the CDR3 reads TGTGCCACCAGCAGAGATCTTAAGGGGGCCGGGGGGACCCAGTACTTC. The chain uses TRBV15 and TRBJ2-5; D possibly corresponds to TRBD1 (7 bases). The CDR3 is made up of 16 amino acids. The V end was cut by 0 bases, the J end by 7 bases, with 18 bases between. Germline V gives CDR1 LNHNV, CDR2 YYDKDF (reference sequence).

This clonotype has a handful of counts. The chain links TRBV12-3 or TRBV12-4 to TRBJ2-7; TRBD1 aligns across 7 bases. This CDR3 is built from 15 residues. With V trimmed by 6 bases and J by 0 bases, 8 bases remained unmatched. The CDR3 coding sequence is TGTGCCAGCAGAACCGGGACAGTCGGCTCCTACGAGCAGTACTTC. Protein: CASRTGTVGSYEQYF.

The chain employs TRBV4-2 and TRBJ1-3, with a possible D match to TRBD1 (5 bases). V was clipped by 1 base and J by 4 bases, with 11 bases between them. Germline CDR1 reads LGHNA; CDR2 reads YNFKEQ. The CDR3 runs to 15 residues. The CDR3 coding sequence is TGTGCCAGCAGCCAAGGGGGGACGGTGGGAAACACCATATATTTT. It translates to CASSQGGTVGNTIYF.

There are a few counts of this clonotype. This chain uses TRBV7-9 with TRBJ1-1, with no clear D. Between the trimmed V and J ends, which lost 5 bases and 0 bases, there was a span of 7 bases. This CDR3 is built from 13 residues. The germline V gene has CDR1 SEHNR and CDR2 FQNEAQ (reference sequence). In DNA, the CDR3 is TGTGCCAGCAGCCCAATCTTGAACACTGAAGCTTTCTTT. As protein: CASSPILNTEAFF.

This clonotype was counted at least ten times. The V call is TRBV7-9, the J call TRBJ2-5, with 8 bases fitting TRBD1. The V segment lost 6 bases and the J segment 4 bases; nucleotides outside the gene matches: 10. This CDR3 has 15 residues. Germline values: CDR1 SEHNR, CDR2 FQNEAQ (reference sequence). The CDR3 coding sequence is TGTGCCAGCAGAAAAACCGGGACAGGAGGAGAGACCCAGTACTTC. Amino acid sequence: CASRKTGTGGETQYF.

This clonotype was seen a few times. V gene TRBV28 combines with J gene TRBJ2-7; tentative D call: TRBD2 (7 bases). V was clipped by 7 bases and J by 3 bases, with 16 bases between them. Germline CDR1 reads MDHEN; CDR2 reads SYDVKM. The CDR3 has 14 residues. CDR3 residues: CASTGRIGGYEQYF. The CDR3 bases are TGTGCCAGCACCGGGAGGATAGGGGGCTACGAGCAGTACTTC.

About this clonotype: With a much larger clone just one base away, this may be a read error. The V gene is TRBV29-1, the J gene TRBJ1-3, with D possibly TRBD1 on 5 matching bases. CDR1 is SQVTM, CDR2 ANQGSEA, per germline. The CDR3 spans 14 residues. The CDR3 spells CSVGWGYSGNTVYF. The CDR3 nucleotides read TGCAGCGTTGGGTGGGGGTACTCTGGAAACACCGTATATTTT.